What follows describes a single T cell receptor beta chain. No antigen is known for it. One base away there is no much larger clone; base qualities are not given. TCRbeta CDR3 regions were sequenced with the immunoSEQ Assay. After extraction, genomic DNA underwent amplification by bias-controlled multiplex PCR, followed by high-throughput sequencing. Per the original workflow: To quantify the absolute abundance of every unique TCRbeta CDR3 region, sequences were collapsed and filtered. Usable DNA was measured by amplifying reference genes present in all nucleated cells, and TCRbeta template counts were normalized to that usable DNA to estimate T cell fraction. Repertoire TCRs were annotated as SARS-CoV-2-specific by exact matching of V gene, CDR3 amino acid sequence and J gene to a known reactive TCR set. The reference SARS-CoV-2 TCR set was derived from MIRA and filtered for enrichment in COVID-19-positive ImmuneCODE repertoires, a step that removed public or cross-reactive TCRs. Based on the MIRA antigens, annotated TCRs were further analysed at the level of specific ORF or position within ORF. Breadth was defined as the number of annotated unique rearrangements divided by the total number of unique productive rearrangements, and depth was defined as the summed frequency of the annotated unique rearrangements. TCR breadth was compared between groups using two-sided Wilcoxon rank-sum tests. TCRdb took this table from immuneACCESS and kept in-frame rearrangements with V and J called. Such tables lack part of the clones; where checked against another copy, unresolved V genes explain under half of the gap, and the rest is unexplained. V and J calls and clone size come straight from that table; D and trimming were deduced from the DNA. In this sample the table shows about 320,000 clones, roughly 90% of which occur a single time. The biggest ten clones account for 4.5% to 5.5% of the sample.

The germline V gene sets CDR1 to LGHNA and CDR2 to YSLEER. Taken from cysteine to phenylalanine, the CDR3 has 14 residues. Solely the CDR3 DNA is kept, with 42 bases framed from the first base. Between the V and J ends, shortened by 4 bases and 8 bases respectively, the junction contains 17 bases. What the treatment or condition label conveys for this sample: some 20 received Ad26.COV2.S at low or high dose, single or two shots; 5 received placebo; per-sample allocation not given. For vaccine and placebo recipients, repertoires were sequenced using samples collected on day 63 after the first injection. In Cohort 1b, about two dozen adults aged 18-55 years were enrolled at a single site in Boston, USA, between 29 July and 7 August 2020. Ad26.COV2.S was a replication-incompetent adenovirus type 26 vector that expressed a prefusion-stabilized SARS-CoV-2 spike protein derived from the original Wuhan strain.

These data are taken from a study of Ad26.COV2.S vaccination and SARS-CoV-2 variants (dated by TCRdb to about 2021). Notes on the research overall: Donors in the vaccine arm were drawn from COV1001, a multicentre, randomized, double-blind, placebo-controlled phase I-IIa trial testing Ad26.COV2.S in healthy adults. Ad26.COV2.S was given intramuscularly at 5x10^10 or 1x10^11 viral particles, as a single shot or as two shots 56 days apart. TCRbeta repertoire sequencing served as the tool for gauging how specific and how broad the SARS-CoV-2-reactive T cell receptors were following Ad26.COV2.S vaccination. A total of roughly 30 samples were included in the TCR-sequenced set, comprising 19 Ad26.COV2.S vaccine recipients, 5 placebo recipients and 8 SARS-CoV-2 convalescent individuals. Participants in the trial were split at random into five groups of five each, receiving low-dose or high-dose Ad26.COV2.S once or twice, or else placebo on both occasions. Investigators remained blinded to trial group allocation during experiments and outcome assessment.

General findings and caveats noted by the study authors: Spike-specific TCR breadth was higher in Ad26.COV2.S recipients than in placebo recipients (P = 0.0014). Substantial breadth of spike-specific CD8+ and CD4+ T cell responses was reported after vaccination. The study was not powered to compare responses between vaccine doses or regimens. Vaccine and placebo recipients had similar non-spike TCR breadth, a finding consistent with the vaccine containing only spike. The authors noted that total T cell responses may have been underestimated by the TCR breadth and depth analyses.

This sequence was found in a person aged 18-65 years who received the Ad26.COV2.S COVID-19 vaccine or a placebo. The sample consisted of peripheral blood, taken in a trial of Ad26.COV2.S vaccine versus placebo. This sequence uses TRBV4-3 and TRBJ1-2; confidence is insufficient to name the D gene. The base sequence is TGCGCCAGCAGCCCAGGAGGAGTAGTGGGCGGCTACACCTTC. Its coded protein is CASSPGGVVGGYTF.